This section outlines one T cell receptor beta chain sequence together with its context. No antigen is known for it. This record belongs to a study of T cell repertoires in ileal Crohn's disease. Study background: Thiopurines (approximately 10) or anti-TNF agents (around 17) were given postoperatively to about half. The study's findings and limits: High-frequency clones were more common in sorted CD8 than CD4 cells.

As for time point: inflamed ileum from the surgical specimen. The CDR3 sequence is 18 residues long. V lost 1 base to trimming and J lost 0 bases; unmatched junction nucleotides: 5. The germline CDR1 and CDR2 sequences are SGHRS and YFSETQ. Here immunoSEQ multiplex PCR was the method, and the copy in TCRdb shows in-frame clones only, minus some. The sample records 4,500 to 7,000 clones, approximately 80% being singletons. Sequencing input: ileal tissue. The chain joins TRBV5-1 to TRBJ2-3; 13 bases agree with TRBD2. This TCR came from an adult with Crohn's disease. The CDR3 is CASSLPGTSGTSTDTQYF. The CDR3 nucleotides are TGCGCCAGCAGCTTGCCGGGGACTAGCGGGACTAGCACAGATACGCAGTATTTT.